A selection of T cell receptor beta chains follows, all from one sample in a study of T cells after yellow fever vaccination. TCRdb called the 5' RACE reads again in MiXCR, with one record for every CDR3 protein. The top ten clones hold about a quarter of a sample with over 300,000 distinct CDR3 sequences, approximately 3.8% of them seen once. The sample here was PBMCs, taken on the day of the yellow fever booster vaccination. Receptors were obtained from a man younger than 35 who received the YFV17D yellow fever vaccine. CDR3s include the opening cysteine and the closing phenylalanine or tryptophan. A D gene is named only where the DNA matches it firmly. The size field is filled for only some rows; it gives once, few, many or a size class.

CDR3 protein | CDR3 DNA | clone size | J gene | V gene | D gene
CASSPSGTSTGELFF | TGTGCCAGCAGTCCGTCCGGGACTAGCACCGGGGAGCTGTTTTTT | few | TRBJ2-2 | TRBV12-3/TRBV12-4 | TRBD2
CASSLAVTGKHIIF | TGTGCCAGCAGCTTAGCGGTTACGGGCAAACACATCATTTTT | many | TRBJ1-4 | TRBV7-8 | -
CASSLGGLAAYSYNEQFF | TGTGCCAGCAGCTTAGGGGGACTAGCGGCCTATTCCTACAATGAGCAGTTCTTC | - | TRBJ2-1 | TRBV5-6 | TRBD2
CASSRPGQGYGYTF | TGTGCCAGCAGCAGGCCGGGACAGGGCTATGGCTACACCTTC | few | TRBJ1-2 | TRBV9 | TRBD1
CASSRFGSDTEAFF | TGTGCCAGCAGCCGCTTCGGCTCCGACACTGAAGCTTTCTTT | few | TRBJ1-1 | TRBV7-6 | -
CSVEFGTGADTQYF | TGCAGCGTTGAATTCGGGACTGGCGCAGATACGCAGTATTTT | - | TRBJ2-3 | TRBV29-1 | -
CASRETSGHTGELFF | TGTGCCAGCAGAGAGACTAGCGGCCACACCGGGGAGCTGTTTTTT | - | TRBJ2-2 | TRBV7-9 | TRBD2
CASSFQGGIDYTF | TGTGCCAGCAGCTTTCAGGGGGGAATTGACTACACCTTC | - | TRBJ1-2 | TRBV5-4 | TRBD1
CASSPILGGELFF | TGTGCCAGCAGCCCCATCCTTGGCGGGGAGCTGTTTTTT | many | TRBJ2-2 | TRBV9 | -
CSAREPQPSTDTQYF | TGCAGTGCTAGGGAGCCCCAACCTAGCACAGATACGCAGTATTTT | few | TRBJ2-3 | TRBV20-1 | -
CASSFGGVETQYF | TGTGCCAGCAGTTTCGGGGGGGTTGAGACCCAGTACTTC | many | TRBJ2-5 | TRBV6-5 | TRBD2
CASSKAPTGLGLSGEQYF | TGTGCCAGCAGCAAAGCTCCGACGGGACTAGGACTTTCGGGCGAGCAGTACTTC | few | TRBJ2-7 | TRBV21-1 | -
CASSTSGGPGETQYF | TGCGCCAGCAGCACTAGCGGGGGCCCGGGGGAGACCCAGTACTTC | - | TRBJ2-5 | TRBV5-1 | TRBD2
CSATPPGTDTQYF | TGCAGTGCCACGCCGCCGGGGACAGATACGCAGTATTTT | many | TRBJ2-3 | TRBV20-1 | -
CASRRGVRGTEAFF | TGTGCCAGTAGGCGGGGAGTAAGGGGGACTGAAGCTTTCTTT | - | TRBJ1-1 | TRBV19 | -
CASSLDPLGSEQFF | TGTGCCAGCAGCTTAGACCCGCTGGGAAGTGAGCAGTTCTTC | few | TRBJ2-1 | TRBV7-6 | -
CASSTQGASTDTQYF | TGTGCCAGCTCAACCCAGGGGGCGAGTACAGATACGCAGTATTTT | - | TRBJ2-3 | TRBV18 | TRBD1
CASSVDAGTSGLETQYF | TGTGCCAGCAGCGTAGACGCGGGGACGTCGGGTTTGGAGACCCAGTACTTC | many | TRBJ2-5 | TRBV9 | -
CASSPRASGVPQETQYF | TGTGCCAGCAGTCCTCGGGCTAGCGGGGTTCCCCAAGAGACCCAGTACTTC | few | TRBJ2-5 | TRBV27 | TRBD2
CASSCPGGLLEQFF | TGTGCCAGCAGCTGTCCGGGGGGGCTGCTTGAGCAGTTCTTC | - | TRBJ2-1 | TRBV7-9 | TRBD2
CSARPAGGPTGELFF | TGCAGTGCTAGACCAGCGGGGGGGCCTACCGGGGAGCTGTTTTTT | many | TRBJ2-2 | TRBV20-1 | TRBD2
CASSLARVGYGYTF | TGTGCCAGCAGTTTAGCCAGGGTGGGGTATGGCTACACCTTC | few | TRBJ1-2 | TRBV12-3/TRBV12-4 | -
CASSPKIGAAQVYEQYF | TGCGCCAGCAGCCCTAAGATCGGGGCGGCACAGGTCTACGAGCAGTACTTC | - | TRBJ2-7 | TRBV5-1 | -
CASSLARWETQYF | TGTGCCAGCAGCTTAGCGCGTTGGGAGACCCAGTACTTC | many | TRBJ2-5 | TRBV7-2 | -
CASSLDWANTEAFF | TGCGCCAGCAGCCTAGACTGGGCAAACACTGAAGCTTTCTTT | few | TRBJ1-1 | TRBV5-1 | -
CAISAVRGVKNSPLHF | TGTGCCATCAGTGCCGTCCGGGGGGTGAAGAATTCACCCCTCCACTTT | many | TRBJ1-6 | TRBV10-3 | -
CASCLVASGENTEAFF | TGTGCCAGTTGCCTCGTCGCCAGCGGTGAGAACACTGAAGCTTTCTTT | many | TRBJ1-1 | TRBV19 | -
CASSLAPASGGYNEQFF | TGCGCCAGCAGCTTGGCCCCAGCTAGCGGGGGCTACAATGAGCAGTTCTTC | few | TRBJ2-1 | TRBV5-1 | TRBD2
CASSFLGVAEAFF | TGCGCCAGCAGCTTTTTAGGGGTTGCTGAAGCTTTCTTT | many | TRBJ1-1 | TRBV5-1 | -
CASVTGARRQETQYF | TGTGCCAGCGTCACGGGGGCGAGACGCCAAGAGACCCAGTACTTC | few | TRBJ2-5 | TRBV7-2 | -
CASSLSQGSEQYF | TGTGCCAGCAGCTTATCGCAGGGGAGCGAGCAGTACTTC | few | TRBJ2-7 | TRBV7-6 | -
CASSLGTGVNQPQHF | TGCGCCAGCAGCTTGGGAACAGGCGTCAATCAGCCCCAGCATTTT | few | TRBJ1-5 | TRBV5-1 | -
CASSLGSPVYEQYF | TGTGCCAGCAGCTTGGGGTCCCCGGTCTACGAGCAGTACTTC | many | TRBJ2-7 | TRBV5-6 | -
CASRKRRLNEQFF | TGTGCCAGCAGGAAACGGAGGCTCAATGAGCAGTTCTTC | many | TRBJ2-1 | TRBV6-2/TRBV6-3 | -
CASSFSGSDEQFF | TGTGCCAGCAGTTTCTCGGGATCAGATGAGCAGTTCTTC | many | TRBJ2-1 | TRBV12-3/TRBV12-4 | -
CASSPLTSGVYFSTDTQYF | TGTGCCAGCAGCCCCCTGACTAGCGGGGTATACTTTAGCACAGATACGCAGTATTTT | few | TRBJ2-3 | TRBV7-2 | TRBD2
CASSLALSKETQYF | TGTGCCAGCAGCTTGGCCCTTAGCAAGGAGACCCAGTACTTC | many | TRBJ2-5 | TRBV5-4 | -
CASSLRIGNYGYTF | TGTGCCAGCAGCCTCCGTATAGGGAACTATGGCTACACCTTC | many | TRBJ1-2 | TRBV7-8 | -
CASSPPAGGRETQYF | TGTGCCAGCAGCCCCCCGGCGGGGGGTCGGGAGACCCAGTACTTC | few | TRBJ2-5 | TRBV3-1 | TRBD2
CAISRVVAGFGDTQYF | TGTGCCATCTCCCGGGTGGTAGCGGGGTTCGGAGATACGCAGTATTTT | few | TRBJ2-3 | TRBV15 | TRBD2
CASSKDSYSNQPQHF | TGTGCCAGCAGCAAGGACAGCTATAGCAATCAGCCCCAGCATTTT | few | TRBJ1-5 | TRBV5-5 | -
CSGGTGQETQYF | TGCAGCGGGGGGACAGGGCAAGAGACCCAGTACTTC | few | TRBJ2-5 | TRBV29-1 | TRBD1